This T cell receptor beta chain is from a study of blood T cell repertoires in COVID-19. Across the study: Material from acute and convalescent COVID-19 was sourced from the United States, Italy and Spain.

This CDR3 is built from 13 residues. V lost 1 base, J lost 12 bases, and 7 bases stayed unmatched. In germline, CDR1 is SGHAT, CDR2 FQDESV (reference sequence). Sequencing used immunoSEQ multiplex PCR; TCRdb keeps in-frame clones, though not all of them. Altogether 150,000 to 200,000 clones are present, around 90% being singletons, with the ten largest covering 18%. The TCR was taken from a man aged 55 to 69 with active or convalescent COVID-19. This chain links TRBV11-1 with TRBJ1-1; 8 bases are a match to TRBD1. The sequencing sample was made of peripheral blood. CDR3 nucleotide sequence: TGTGCCAGCAGCTTAGGGACAGGGCTGAAACCTTTCTTT. It translates to CASSLGTGLKPFF.